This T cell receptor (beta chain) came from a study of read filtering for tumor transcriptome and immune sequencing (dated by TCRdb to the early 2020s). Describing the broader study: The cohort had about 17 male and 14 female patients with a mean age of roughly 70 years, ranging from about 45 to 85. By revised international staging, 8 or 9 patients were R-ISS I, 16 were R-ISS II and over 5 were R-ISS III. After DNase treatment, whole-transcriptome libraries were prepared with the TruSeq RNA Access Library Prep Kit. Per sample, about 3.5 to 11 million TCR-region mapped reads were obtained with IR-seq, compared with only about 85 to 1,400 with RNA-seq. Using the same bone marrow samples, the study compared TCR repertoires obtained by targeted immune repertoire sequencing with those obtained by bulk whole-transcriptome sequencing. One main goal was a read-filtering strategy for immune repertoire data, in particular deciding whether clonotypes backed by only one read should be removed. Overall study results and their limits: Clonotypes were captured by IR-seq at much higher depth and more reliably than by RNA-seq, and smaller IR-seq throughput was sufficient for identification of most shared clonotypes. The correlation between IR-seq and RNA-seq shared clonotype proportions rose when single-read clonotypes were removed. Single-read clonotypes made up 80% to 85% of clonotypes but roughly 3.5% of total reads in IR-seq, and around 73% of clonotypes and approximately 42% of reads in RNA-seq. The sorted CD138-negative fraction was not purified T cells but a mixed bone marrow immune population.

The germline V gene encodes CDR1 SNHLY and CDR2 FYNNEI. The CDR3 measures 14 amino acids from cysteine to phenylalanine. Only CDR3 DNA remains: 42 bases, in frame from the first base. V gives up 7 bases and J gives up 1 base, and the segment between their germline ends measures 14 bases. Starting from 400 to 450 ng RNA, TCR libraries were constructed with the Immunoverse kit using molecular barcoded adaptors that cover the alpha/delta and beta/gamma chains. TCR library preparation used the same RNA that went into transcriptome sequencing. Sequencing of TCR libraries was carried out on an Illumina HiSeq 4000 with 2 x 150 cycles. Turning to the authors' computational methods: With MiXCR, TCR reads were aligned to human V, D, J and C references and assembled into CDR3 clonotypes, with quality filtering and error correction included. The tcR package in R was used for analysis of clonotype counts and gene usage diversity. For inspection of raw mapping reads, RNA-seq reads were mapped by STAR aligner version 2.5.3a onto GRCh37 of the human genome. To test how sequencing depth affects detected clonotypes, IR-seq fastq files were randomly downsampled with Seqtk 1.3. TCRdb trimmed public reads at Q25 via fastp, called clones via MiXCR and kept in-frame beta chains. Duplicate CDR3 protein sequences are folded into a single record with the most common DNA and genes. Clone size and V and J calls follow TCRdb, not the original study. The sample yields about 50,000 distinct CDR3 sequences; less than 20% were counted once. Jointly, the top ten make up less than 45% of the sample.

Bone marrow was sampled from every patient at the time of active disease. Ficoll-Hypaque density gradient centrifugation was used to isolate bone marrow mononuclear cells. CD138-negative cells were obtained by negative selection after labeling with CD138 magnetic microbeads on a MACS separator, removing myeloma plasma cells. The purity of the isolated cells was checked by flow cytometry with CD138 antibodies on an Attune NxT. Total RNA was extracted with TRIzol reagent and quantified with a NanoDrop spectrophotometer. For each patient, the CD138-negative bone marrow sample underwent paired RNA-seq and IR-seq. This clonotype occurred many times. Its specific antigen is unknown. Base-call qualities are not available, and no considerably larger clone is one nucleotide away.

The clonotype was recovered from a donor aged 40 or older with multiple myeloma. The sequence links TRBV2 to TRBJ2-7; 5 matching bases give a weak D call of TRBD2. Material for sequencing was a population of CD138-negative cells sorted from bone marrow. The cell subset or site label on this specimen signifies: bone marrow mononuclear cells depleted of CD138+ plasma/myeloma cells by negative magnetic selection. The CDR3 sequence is CASNVGGVSYEQYF. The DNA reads TGTGCCAGCAATGTCGGAGGAGTGTCCTACGAGCAGTACTTC.